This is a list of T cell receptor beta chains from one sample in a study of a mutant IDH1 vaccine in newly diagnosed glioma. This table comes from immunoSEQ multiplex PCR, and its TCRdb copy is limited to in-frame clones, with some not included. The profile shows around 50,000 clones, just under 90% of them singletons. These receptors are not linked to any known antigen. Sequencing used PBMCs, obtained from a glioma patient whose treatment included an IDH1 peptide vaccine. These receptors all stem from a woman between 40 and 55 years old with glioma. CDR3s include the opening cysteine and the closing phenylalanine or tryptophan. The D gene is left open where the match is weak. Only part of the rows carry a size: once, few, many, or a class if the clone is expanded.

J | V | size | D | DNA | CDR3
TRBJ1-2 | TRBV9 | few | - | TGTGCCAGCAGCTCCCGACACAACTATGGCTACACCTTC | CASSSRHNYGYTF
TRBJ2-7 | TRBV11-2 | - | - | TGTGCCAGCAGCTTAGACTACGGGAAACTAGCCTACGAGCAGTACTTC | CASSLDYGKLAYEQYF
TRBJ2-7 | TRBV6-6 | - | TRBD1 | TGTGCCAGCAGAGGGACAGGGTCCTACGAGCAGTACTTC | CASRGTGSYEQYF
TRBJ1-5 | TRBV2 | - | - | TGTGCCAGCAGCGGGACAAACAGCAATCAGCCCCAGCATTTT | CASSGTNSNQPQHF
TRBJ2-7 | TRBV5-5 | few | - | TGTGCCAGCAGCTTGCAGGTCTCGAGCTCCTACGAGCAGTACTTC | CASSLQVSSSYEQYF
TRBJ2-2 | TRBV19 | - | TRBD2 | TGTGCCAGTAGATTAGCGGGAGGGCGAGGCACCGGGGAGCTGTTTTTT | CASRLAGGRGTGELFF
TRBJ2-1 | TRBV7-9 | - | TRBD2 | TGTGCCAGCAGCATTAGCGGGGGATACAATGAGCAGTTCTTC | CASSISGGYNEQFF
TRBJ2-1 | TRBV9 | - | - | TGTGCCAGCAGCGTAGGAGGGGGTGGTACCTACAATGAGCAGTTCTTC | CASSVGGGGTYNEQFF
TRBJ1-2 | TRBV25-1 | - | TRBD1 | TGTGCCAGCAGTGAACAGGACAGGGGGTACGGCTACACCTTC | CASSEQDRGYGYTF
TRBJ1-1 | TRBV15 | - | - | TGTGCCACCAGCAGAGCTTCGGGGGGGGACACTGAAGCTTTCTTT | CATSRASGGDTEAFF
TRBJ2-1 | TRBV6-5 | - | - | TGTGCCAGCAGTGCGGACGGACGCTTGTACAATGAGCAGTTCTTC | CASSADGRLYNEQFF
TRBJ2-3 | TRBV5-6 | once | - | TGTGCCAGCAGTACGGCCGGTAGCACAGATACGCAGTATTTT | CASSTAGSTDTQYF
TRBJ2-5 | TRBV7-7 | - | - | TGTGCTAGCAGCTTAGTGTCGGGTTTTGAGACCCAGTACTTC | CASSLVSGFETQYF
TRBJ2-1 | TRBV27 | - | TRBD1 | TGTGCCAGCAGGTTGGGACAGGACTACAATGAGCAGTTCTTC | CASRLGQDYNEQFF
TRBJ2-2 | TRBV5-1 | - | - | TGCGCCAGCAGCTTTGTGACATACACCGGGGAGCTGTTTTTT | CASSFVTYTGELFF
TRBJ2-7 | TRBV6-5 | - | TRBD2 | TGTGCCAGCACCCCGTGGGCGGGAGGGTCGGAGCAGTACTTC | CASTPWAGGSEQYF